Each of the 21 T cell receptor beta chains below was sequenced from the same sample in a study of T-cell memory formation after mild COVID-19. TCRdb redid the calling of the 5' RACE reads with MiXCR, one entry per CDR3 protein. The sample lists 210,000 or so distinct CDR3 sequences; 27% were seen once. The sequencing sample was made of PBMCs or a T cell subset sorted from them (not recorded which). These receptor sequences come from an adult woman who had mild COVID-19 (a few samples of this study predate the infection). Cell type and time point are not known.

The gene calls are TRBV19 and TRBJ2-7; D may be TRBD1 or TRBD2 (5 bases each). CDR3 size: 14 residues. Trimming stripped 6 bases from V and 6 bases from J, with 18 bases between. CDR1 LNHDA and CDR2 SQIVND come from the germline V gene (reference sequence). In nucleotides, the CDR3 is TGTGCCAGTAGCCAGACCGGGACCCCGCGCGAGCAGTACTTC. This translates into CASSQTGTPREQYF.

The V gene is TRBV15, the J gene TRBJ2-7; D not resolved. The CDR3 length is 13 residues. Trimming pared 3 bases from V and 1 base from J, leaving 7 bases between. Germline CDR1 LNHNV, CDR2 YYDKDF (reference sequence). For the CDR3, the DNA is TGTGCCACCAGCAGTAGGTCATCCTACGAGCAGTACTTC. Protein: CATSSRSSYEQYF. The variable domain in full, with the rest retrieved from reference TRBV15 and TRBJ2-7, is DAMVIQNPRYQVTQFGKPVTLSCSQTLNHNVMYWYQQKSSQAPKLLFHYYDKDFNNEADTPDNFQSRRPNTSFCFLDIRSPGLGDTAMYLCATSSRSSYEQYFGPGTRLTVT.

This clonotype was picked up a small number of times. In nucleotides, the CDR3 is TGTGCCAGCAGTTACGGGCGGTACGACGCGAACACTGAAGCTTTCTTT. Encoded protein: CASSYGRYDANTEAFF. The rearrangement joins TRBV6-5 to TRBJ1-1; D unresolved. There are 16 residues in the CDR3. The V end was cut by 2 bases, the J end by 1 base, with 14 bases between. Germline V gene data show CDR1 as MNHEY and CDR2 as SVGAGI.

The chain joins TRBV30 to TRBJ1-5; D ambiguous. Trimming cost V 0 bases and J 9 bases, with 15 bases left between them. The CDR3 is 14 amino acids. Germline assignment: CDR1 GTSNPN and CDR2 SVGIG (reference sequence). CDR3 amino acids: CAWSVGQSNSPQHF. The CDR3 region has the DNA TGTGCCTGGAGTGTAGGTCAATCGAATTCGCCCCAGCATTTT.

The V call is TRBV6-2 or TRBV6-3, the J call TRBJ2-1; 8 positions match TRBD2. The CDR3 length is 15 residues. The junction had 10 bases not matched to a gene; V was cut back by 6 bases and J by 6 bases. Germline V gene lookup returns CDR1 MNHEY and CDR2 SVGEGT. CDR3 region: CASSPYSAGVNEQFF. In nucleotides, the CDR3 is TGTGCCAGCAGCCCCTATTCAGCGGGAGTCAATGAGCAGTTCTTC.

The V and J genes are TRBV6-5 and TRBJ1-6; TRBD1 matches 10 bases. V dropped 5 bases and J dropped 7; count of bases not matched to a gene: 2. The CDR3 consists of 14 residues. Germline V gene data show CDR1 as MNHEY and CDR2 as SVGAGI. CDR3 nucleotides: TGTGCCAGCAGTCGACAGGGGGCGAATTCACCCCTCCACTTT. It is translated as CASSRQGANSPLHF.

This clonotype showed up just a few times. The rearrangement joins TRBV28 to TRBJ2-7, with a weak D call TRBD1 (6 bases). The CDR3 is made up of 14 amino acids. V was shortened by 10 bases and J by 3 bases, with 19 bases between the two germline ends. CDR1 is MDHEN, CDR2 SYDVKM, per germline. The CDR3 nucleotides read TGTGCCACCGAACCACAGGGATTCAGCTACGAGCAGTACTTC. This sequence encodes CATEPQGFSYEQYF.

This clonotype was seen repeatedly, ten times or more. The gene calls are TRBV7-2 and TRBJ2-1; D remains ambiguous. The germline CDR1 and CDR2 sequences are SGHTA and FQGNSA. Trimming stripped 2 bases from V and 6 bases from J, with 2 bases between. CDR3 size: 11 residues. The CDR3 DNA is TGTGCCAGCAGCTTAACCAATGAGCAGTTCTTC. Its protein is CASSLTNEQFF.

This chain connects TRBV29-1 to TRBJ1-1; 12 bases are shared with TRBD1. With 5 bases clipped from V and 5 bases from J, the junction kept 6 bases outside the gene matches. This CDR3 is built from 14 residues. Germline CDR1 and CDR2: SQVTM and ANQGSEA. The CDR3 nucleotides are TGCAGCGTTACGGGACAGGGGGCGCATACTGAAGCTTTCTTT. Its translation: CSVTGQGAHTEAFF.

This clonotype occurred a few times. The chain couples TRBV5-1 to TRBJ1-1, with 9 bases identical to TRBD1. This CDR3 contains 13 residues. Germline trimming cut 4 bases from V and 5 bases from J; bases unmatched to any gene: 3. Per the germline V gene, CDR1 is SGHRS and CDR2 is YFSETQ. The CDR3 sequence is CASSDRGWTEAFF. Written as DNA, the CDR3 is TGCGCCAGCAGCGACAGGGGGTGGACTGAAGCTTTCTTT.

The chain employs TRBV6-5 and TRBJ2-1; 7 bases are shared with TRBD2. The CDR3 extends over 18 amino acids. CDR1 and CDR2 from the germline V gene are MNHEY and SVGAGI. V lost 4 bases, J lost 0 bases, and 12 bases stayed unmatched. The CDR3: CASSSTFAGAHSYNEQFF. The CDR3 DNA is TGTGCCAGCAGTTCTACGTTTGCGGGAGCCCACTCCTACAATGAGCAGTTCTTC.

This chain joins TRBV7-3 and TRBJ2-3; the match to TRBD1 covers 7 bases. Germline CDR1 and CDR2: SGHTA and FQGTGA. With 5 bases clipped from V and 5 bases from J, the junction kept 7 bases outside the gene matches. This CDR3 region has 14 residues. The CDR3 nucleotides read TGTGCCAGCAGCCCCCGACAGGGTGGAGATACGCAGTATTTT. This translates into CASSPRQGGDTQYF.

The rearrangement links TRBV24-1 to TRBJ2-5; D remains ambiguous. The germline V gene has CDR1 KGHDR and CDR2 SFDVKD. The ends were cut back, 3 bases at V and 4 bases at J, with 2 bases in the middle. The CDR3 is 11 residues long. The CDR3 sequence is CATSDRETQYF. In nucleotides, the CDR3 is TGTGCCACCAGTGATCGAGAGACCCAGTACTTC.

The J gene is TRBJ1-1, the V gene TRBV30; D is unclear. V gave up 2 bases and J gave up 2 bases, with 9 bases separating them. The CDR3 extends over 13 amino acids. CDR1 GTSNPN and CDR2 SVGIG come from the germline V gene (reference sequence). The DNA of the CDR3 is TGTGCCTGGAGTCGGAACCTCAACACTGAAGCTTTCTTT. It yields the protein CAWSRNLNTEAFF.

The chain recombines TRBV12-3 or TRBV12-4 with TRBJ2-4; D is ambiguous. The V end was cut by 8 bases, the J end by 1 base, with 15 bases between. This CDR3 comprises 15 residues. CDR3 in amino acids: CASLPGHGAKNIQYF. The CDR3, as DNA: TGTGCCAGCCTACCGGGCCACGGGGCCAAAAACATTCAGTACTTC.

This clonotype was seen a handful of times. The chain joins TRBV2 to TRBJ2-4; 8 nucleotides match TRBD1. The CDR3 totals 17 residues. Unmatched junction bases numbered 17, after V lost 4 bases and J lost 9 bases. CDR1 SNHLY and CDR2 FYNNEI come from the germline V gene. This CDR3 is CASSAPAGGVGRSIQYF. Here the CDR3 DNA reads TGTGCCAGCAGTGCCCCAGCAGGGGGCGTAGGGAGGAGCATTCAGTACTTC.

This clonotype was observed a handful of times. The rearrangement uses TRBV7-9 and TRBJ1-2; D is possibly TRBD1 (6 bases). The CDR3 is 13 residues long. Trimming took 3 bases from V and 9 from J, leaving 14 bases between them. Germline CDR1 reads SEHNR; CDR2 reads FQNEAQ (reference sequence). As DNA, the CDR3 is TGTGCCAGCAGCTTGGACAGCCTGTGGAGCTACACCTTC. Translation gives CASSLDSLWSYTF.

The V and J genes are TRBV7-9 and TRBJ1-2; maybe TRBD1 (5 bases). The CDR3 spans 14 residues. Germline V gives CDR1 SEHNR, CDR2 FQNEAQ (reference sequence). The V end was cut by 5 bases, the J end by 7 bases, with 17 bases between. The CDR3 coding sequence is TGTGCCAGCAGCCCGTCCGGGGGGATCAGTGGCTACACCTTC. Encoded protein: CASSPSGGISGYTF. Combining the CDR3 with reference TRBV7-9 and TRBJ1-2 gives the whole variable domain DTGVSQNPRHKITKRGQNVTFRCDPISEHNRLYWYRQTLGQGPEFLTYFQNEAQLEKSRLLSDRFSAERPKGSFSTLEIQRTEQGDSAMYLCASSPSGGISGYTFGSGTRLTVV.

The chain couples TRBV7-6 to TRBJ2-7, with TRBD2 identical over 7 bases. The V gene's germline CDR1 is SGHVS and CDR2 FNYEAQ. The CDR3 runs 18 residues. The J segment lost 0 bases and the V segment lost 5 bases, leaving 16 bases of the junction unmatched. The DNA for the CDR3 is TGTGCCAGCAGCCCACCACTGGGGCTAGCGGAGATCTCCTACGAGCAGTACTTC. Amino acid sequence: CASSPPLGLAEISYEQYF.

The chain uses TRBV6-6 and TRBJ2-7; D may be TRBD2 (6 bases). V shed 2 bases and J shed 7 bases, with 15 bases lying between them. This CDR3 contains 14 residues. CDR1 MNHNY and CDR2 SVGAGI come from the germline V gene (reference sequence). Written as DNA, the CDR3 is TGTGCCAGCAGTTACGGGATAGGGGCGGGGGAGCAGTACTTC. Protein sequence: CASSYGIGAGEQYF.

This chain joins TRBV5-1 and TRBJ2-3, with TRBD2 matching over 11 bases. V dropped 3 bases and J dropped 4; count of bases not matched to a gene: 4. Germline loops: CDR1 SGHRS, CDR2 YFSETQ. The CDR3 spans 15 residues. The CDR3 sequence: CASSSLAGGSDTQYF. The CDR3, as DNA: TGCGCCAGCAGCTCGCTAGCGGGAGGTTCAGATACGCAGTATTTT.